The rows below give T cell receptor beta chains drawn from one sample of a study of shared T cell receptors in the human thymus. The table came from immunoSEQ multiplex PCR; TCRdb's copy has only in-frame clones and leaves some out. The table records about 380,000 clones, 95% of them present only once. Specimen: thymocytes. These receptors were collected from a human donor. The CDR3 runs from the conserved cysteine through the conserved F or W. The D gene is left open where the match is weak. Clone sizes are given selectively: once, few, many, or a class where the clone is expanded.

v_call,j_call,d_call,clone_size,cdr3_nt,cdr3_aa
TRBV6-1,TRBJ2-7,.,.,TGTGCCAGCAGTGGCCGGGACTCGGCCTACGAGCAGTACTTC,CASSGRDSAYEQYF
TRBV18,TRBJ2-5,TRBD2,.,TGTGCCAGCTCCCCGAGGACTAGCGGGAGGCAAGAGACCCAGTACTTC,CASSPRTSGRQETQYF
TRBV5-1,TRBJ2-7,TRBD1,.,TGCGCCAGCAGCACCCCCGACAGGGGGCACTACGAGCAGTACTTC,CASSTPDRGHYEQYF
TRBV25-1,TRBJ2-1,.,.,TGTGCCAGCGAAAAAACCACGGGACTGCCGGACTCCTACAATGAGCAGTTCTTC,CASEKTTGLPDSYNEQFF
TRBV7-2,TRBJ2-7,TRBD1,.,TGTGCCAGCAGCTTAGCCAGGGGGCGAGAGGAGGGGGAGCAGTACTTC,CASSLARGREEGEQYF
TRBV10-1,TRBJ2-2,TRBD2,.,TGCGCCAGCAGTGAGCCTGGAGGGACTAGCACCGGGGAGCTGTTTTTT,CASSEPGGTSTGELFF
TRBV28,TRBJ2-7,TRBD2,.,TGTGCCAGCAGCCTCCCGACTAGCGGGAGTTTCAACGAGCAGTACTTC,CASSLPTSGSFNEQYF
TRBV7-2,TRBJ2-7,TRBD2,.,TGTGCCAGCAGCTCAGAACCGGGACTAGCGGGGTTCTCCTACGAGCAGTACTTC,CASSSEPGLAGFSYEQYF
TRBV5-8,TRBJ1-5,.,.,TGTGCCAGCATTGGGCAGACGAGTCGCAATCAGCCCCAGCATTTT,CASIGQTSRNQPQHF
TRBV19,TRBJ2-7,.,.,TGTGCCAGTAGTATTGACAGCTACGAGCAGTACTTC,CASSIDSYEQYF
TRBV28,TRBJ2-5,.,.,TGTGCCAGCAGTGCCCCTGATCTGGAGACCCAGTACTTC,CASSAPDLETQYF
TRBV19,TRBJ1-5,.,.,TGTGCCAGTAGTATAGAATCATTTCCCTGGGGGGAGAAGGCCAATCAGCCCCAGCATTTT,CASSIESFPWGEKANQPQHF
TRBV28,TRBJ2-5,.,.,TGTGCCAGCAGTACCCCCCGTGCAGGGAAAGAGACCCAGTACTTC,CASSTPRAGKETQYF
TRBV5-4,TRBJ2-3,.,.,TGTGCCAGCAGCAAACGGGATACGCAGTATTTT,CASSKRDTQYF
TRBV25-1,TRBJ2-5,TRBD2,.,TGTGCCAGCAGTACTGGTCCGAAGCGGGAGGGCCGATGCGAGACCCAGTACTTC,CASSTGPKREGRCETQYF
TRBV9,TRBJ2-7,.,once,TGTGCCAGCAGCGTAGGTGCGGCTGAGTCCTACGAGCAGTACTTC,CASSVGAAESYEQYF
TRBV30,TRBJ2-7,.,.,TGTGCCTGGAGATTTGGCTCGGGCCCATGGGGCCACGAGCAGTACTTC,CAWRFGSGPWGHEQYF
TRBV7-6,TRBJ2-1,.,.,TGTGCCAGCAGCTTAGCGAGCTGGCCTAGCTCCTACAATGAGCAGTTCTTC,CASSLASWPSSYNEQFF
TRBV30,TRBJ1-1,.,few,TGTGCCTGGAGTACGCTCCCCGGCGTATTCTTT,CAWSTLPGVFF
TRBV27,TRBJ2-4,TRBD1,.,TGTGCCAGCAGTTCGCTCCGGGACAGGGAAAACATTCAGTACTTC,CASSSLRDRENIQYF
TRBV9,TRBJ1-2,.,.,TGTGCCAGCGAATCTGGCAGGAACTATGGCTACACCTTC,CASESGRNYGYTF
TRBV29-1,TRBJ2-1,.,once,TGCAGCGTTGACGCGGGACCCAACTACAATGAGCAGTTCTTC,CSVDAGPNYNEQFF
TRBV28,TRBJ1-1,TRBD1,.,TGTGCCAGCAGTTCACAGGGGTTTGAAGCTTTCTTT,CASSSQGFEAFF
TRBV7-2,TRBJ2-3,TRBD2,.,TGTGCCAGCAGTAGAGCGGGAGGGTCAGCTGATACGCAGTATTTT,CASSRAGGSADTQYF
TRBV5-1,TRBJ2-3,TRBD2,.,TGCGCCAGCAGCCGTGGACTAGCGGCAGATACGCAGTATTTT,CASSRGLAADTQYF
TRBV5-1,TRBJ2-7,TRBD1,.,TGCGCCAGCAGCTACCTCCCCGGGACAGGCTCCTACGAGCAGTACTTC,CASSYLPGTGSYEQYF
TRBV6-6,TRBJ2-7,.,.,TGTGCCAGCAGAAGCAGAGGCCGCCTCTACGAGCAGTACTTC,CASRSRGRLYEQYF
TRBV5-1,TRBJ1-3,.,.,TGCGCCAGCAGCTTGCTGAGATCTGGGTCGGTTTCTGGAAACACCATATATTTT,CASSLLRSGSVSGNTIYF
TRBV5-1,TRBJ2-7,TRBD2,.,TGCGCCAGCAGCCAGCTATCTCGGCTAGCGGGAACTTCCTACGAGCAGTACTTC,CASSQLSRLAGTSYEQYF
TRBV28,TRBJ1-4,.,.,TGTGCCAGCAGCTCAAGCCGGACTGTGCGGAATGAAAAACTGTTTTTT,CASSSSRTVRNEKLFF
TRBV18,TRBJ2-3,.,once,TGTGCCGGGCGGGGCTGGAGCACAGATACGCAGTATTTT,CAGRGWSTDTQYF
TRBV5-6,TRBJ1-1,.,once,TGTGCCAGCAGCTTGTACGGGGGGCTCGGCACTGAAGCTTTCTTT,CASSLYGGLGTEAFF
TRBV28,TRBJ2-2,TRBD2,few,TGTGCCAGCAGTTTACCCCTAGCGGGAGGAGACACCGGGGAGCTGTTTTTT,CASSLPLAGGDTGELFF
TRBV4-1,TRBJ1-4,.,.,TGCGCCAGCAGCCAAGGATCCCTCGGGTTCTCGCAGTCAACTAATGAAAAACTGTTTTTT,CASSQGSLGFSQSTNEKLFF
TRBV5-8,TRBJ1-5,TRBD1,.,TGTGCCACTGACAGGGTCCATCAGCCCCAGCATTTT,CATDRVHQPQHF
TRBV5-1,TRBJ2-7,TRBD2,.,TGCGCCAGCAGTTTCGGACTAGCGGGAGTTGGGTCCTACGAGCAGTACTTC,CASSFGLAGVGSYEQYF
TRBV6-6,TRBJ2-1,.,.,TGTGCCAGCAGTTACCCCCGGGGCGGCTACAATGAGCAGTTCTTC,CASSYPRGGYNEQFF
TRBV19,TRBJ1-2,.,.,TGTGCCAGTAGTCTCTTAACAGGGCTCAGTTCGAGTGGCTACACCTTC,CASSLLTGLSSSGYTF
TRBV27,TRBJ1-5,.,.,TGTGCCAGCAGTCCCGCCCCTCGGGCGGCGGGCAATCAGCCCCAGCATTTT,CASSPAPRAAGNQPQHF
TRBV6-6,TRBJ2-7,.,.,TGTGCCAGCAGTTACTCGTTGGGGCCTTCCTACGAGCAGTACTTC,CASSYSLGPSYEQYF
TRBV20-1,TRBJ1-1,.,.,TGCAGTGCTAGAGACAGGGAAGGAGCTTTCTTT,CSARDREGAFF
TRBV6-5,TRBJ2-7,TRBD2,.,TGTGCCAGCAGCCGGGGGGACGGTTACGAGCAGTACTTC,CASSRGDGYEQYF
TRBV19,TRBJ1-2,TRBD1,.,TGTGCCAGTAGCCCCGGGCAGGGGGCCGGCTACACCTTC,CASSPGQGAGYTF
TRBV5-1,TRBJ2-7,.,.,TGCGCCAGCAGCGGGAGATCCGACGAGCAGTACTTC,CASSGRSDEQYF
TRBV19,TRBJ2-1,TRBD2,.,TGTGCCAGTAGTACCCTTCTAGCGGGCCAGTACAATGAGCAGTTCTTC,CASSTLLAGQYNEQFF
TRBV5-5,TRBJ2-7,.,.,TGTGCCAGCAGCCTTGATACCGGGACATATCAGTACGAGCAGTACTTC,CASSLDTGTYQYEQYF
TRBV1,TRBJ2-7,.,.,TGCACCAGCAGCGATTCAAGACTAGCGGGAGTGGGGGAGCAGTACTTC,CTSSDSRLAGVGEQYF
TRBV6-4,TRBJ2-5,.,.,TGTGCCAGCAGTGCCCATTCCCAAGAGACCCAGTACTTC,CASSAHSQETQYF
TRBV5-1,TRBJ2-1,TRBD2,once,TGCGCCAGCAGCCCCAACTTAGCGGGAGTCTCCTACAATGAGCAGTTCTTC,CASSPNLAGVSYNEQFF
TRBV4-2,TRBJ2-7,TRBD2,.,TGTGCCAGCAGCCAAGATAGGGCGGGGGTGTTCTACGAGCAGTACTTC,CASSQDRAGVFYEQYF
TRBV28,TRBJ2-3,.,.,TGTGCCAGCAGCCTCCTAGGGGGGGCGCGGTCAGATACGCAGTATTTT,CASSLLGGARSDTQYF
TRBV11-2,TRBJ2-1,TRBD2,.,TGTGCCAGCAGCTTATGGACTAGCGTCGGGAATGAGCAGTTCTTC,CASSLWTSVGNEQFF
TRBV11-3,TRBJ2-3,.,.,TGTGCCAGCAGACGGGGTCCCACAGATACGCAGTATTTT,CASRRGPTDTQYF
TRBV4-2,TRBJ2-3,TRBD2,.,TGTGCCAGCAGCCAAGGCCAGCCAGCGGGAGGATCCCCAGATACGCAGTATTTT,CASSQGQPAGGSPDTQYF
TRBV2,TRBJ2-2,.,.,TGTGCCAGCAGTGTCAACCCTACACGCACCGGGGAGCTGTTTTTT,CASSVNPTRTGELFF
TRBV6-1,TRBJ2-7,.,.,TGTGCCAGCAGTGAAGAAACGGGCTATCCCGGCGAGCAGTACTTC,CASSEETGYPGEQYF
TRBV28,TRBJ1-5,.,once,TGTGCCAGCAGTTTAGACCAGACCCCCCAGCATTTT,CASSLDQTPQHF
TRBV6-1,TRBJ2-1,.,.,TGTGCCAGCAGTGAAGGCAGTCATTCCTACAATGAGCAGTTCTTC,CASSEGSHSYNEQFF
TRBV20-1,TRBJ2-1,.,.,TGCAGTGCTAGAGACTACAATGAGCAGTTCTTC,CSARDYNEQFF
TRBV27,TRBJ1-5,.,.,TGTGCCAGCAGTCGGGGGGATCAGCCCCAGCATTTT,CASSRGDQPQHF